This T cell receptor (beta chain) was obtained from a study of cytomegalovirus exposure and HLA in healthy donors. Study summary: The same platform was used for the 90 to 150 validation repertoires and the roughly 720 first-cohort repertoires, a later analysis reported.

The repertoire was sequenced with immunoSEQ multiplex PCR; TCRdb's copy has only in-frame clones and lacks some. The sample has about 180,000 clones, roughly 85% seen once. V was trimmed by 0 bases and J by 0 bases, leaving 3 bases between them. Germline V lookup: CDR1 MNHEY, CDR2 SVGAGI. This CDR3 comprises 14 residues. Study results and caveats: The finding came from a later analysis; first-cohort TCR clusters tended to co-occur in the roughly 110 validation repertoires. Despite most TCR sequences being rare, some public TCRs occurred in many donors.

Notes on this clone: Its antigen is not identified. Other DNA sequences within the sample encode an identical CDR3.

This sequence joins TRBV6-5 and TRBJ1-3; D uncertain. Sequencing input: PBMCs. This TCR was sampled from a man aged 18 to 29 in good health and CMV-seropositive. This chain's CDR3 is CASSYSSSGNTIYF. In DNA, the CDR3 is TGTGCCAGCAGTTACTCGAGCTCTGGAAACACCATATATTTT.